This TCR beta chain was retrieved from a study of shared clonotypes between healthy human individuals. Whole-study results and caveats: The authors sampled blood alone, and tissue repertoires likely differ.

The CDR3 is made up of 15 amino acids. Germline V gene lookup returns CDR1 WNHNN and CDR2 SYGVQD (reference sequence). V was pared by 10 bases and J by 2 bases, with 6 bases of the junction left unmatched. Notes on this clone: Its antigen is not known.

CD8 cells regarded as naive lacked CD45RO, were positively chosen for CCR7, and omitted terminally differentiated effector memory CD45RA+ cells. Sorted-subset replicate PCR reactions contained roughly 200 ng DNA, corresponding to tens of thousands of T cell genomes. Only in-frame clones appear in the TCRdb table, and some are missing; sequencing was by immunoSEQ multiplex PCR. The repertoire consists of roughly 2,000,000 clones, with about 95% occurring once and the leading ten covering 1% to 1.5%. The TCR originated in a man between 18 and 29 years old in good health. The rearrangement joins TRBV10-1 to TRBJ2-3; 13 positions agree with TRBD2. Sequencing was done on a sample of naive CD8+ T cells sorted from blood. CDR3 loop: CATLGLAGATDTQYF. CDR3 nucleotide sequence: TGCGCCACCCTCGGACTAGCGGGGGCCACAGATACGCAGTATTTT.